Listed below are T cell receptor beta chains from one sample, sequenced in a study of Ad26.COV2.S vaccination and SARS-CoV-2 variants. Produced via immunoSEQ multiplex PCR; TCRdb's table is partial and in-frame only. Seen here are hundreds of thousands of clones, around 90% observed once, and the top ten hold approximately 1.5%. Sequenced here: peripheral blood, sampled in a trial of Ad26.COV2.S vaccine versus placebo. The source is a person between 18 and 59 years old who received the Ad26.COV2.S COVID-19 vaccine or a placebo. Each CDR3 is given with its conserved first and last residue. Each record gives: D gene, clone size, J gene, V gene, CDR3 DNA, CDR3 protein. The D gene is left open where the match is weak. Size values are once, few and many counts, or a class for expanded clones, and some rows have none.

>-|-|TRBJ1-2|TRBV29-1
TGCAGCGTTGCTCTGAGGCTAAATAGGGAAGATGGCTACACCTTC
CSVALRLNREDGYTF
>TRBD1|-|TRBJ2-7|TRBV6-5
TGTGCCAGCTCTCCCTACGGGACAGCCTCCTACGAGCAGTACTTC
CASSPYGTASYEQYF
>-|-|TRBJ2-1|TRBV3-1/TRBV3-2
TGTGCCAGCAGCCAGGGTACCCGGGACTGGAACAATGAGCAGTTCTTC
CASSQGTRDWNNEQFF
>TRBD1|-|TRBJ2-2|TRBV19
TGTGCCAGCAGCTGGACAGGGCTGACCGGGGAGCTGTTTTTT
CASSWTGLTGELFF
>-|-|TRBJ1-2|TRBV9
TGTGCCAGCAGCGCCAGTGGGTACTATGGCTACACCTTC
CASSASGYYGYTF
>-|-|TRBJ2-7|TRBV5-1
TGCGCCAGCAGACGAGACAGTTACGAGCAGTACTTC
CASRRDSYEQYF
>TRBD1|-|TRBJ2-7|TRBV10-3
TGTGCCACCTACCCGGGACAGGGGGCCTACGAGCAGTACTTC
CATYPGQGAYEQYF
>-|-|TRBJ1-2|TRBV7-2
TGTGCCAGCAGCCCCTACAGGGATGGCTACACCTTC
CASSPYRDGYTF
>-|-|TRBJ2-1|TRBV11-3
TGTGCCAGCAGCTCCCGAGGCCGTGAGCAGTTCTTC
CASSSRGREQFF
>TRBD2|-|TRBJ2-3|TRBV18
TGTGCCAGCTCACTGGGACTAGCTGCTGGTGCAGATACGCAGTATTTT
CASSLGLAAGADTQYF
>-|-|TRBJ1-3|TRBV7-2
TGTGCCAGCAGCTTAGACGCGTCGTCTGGAAACACCATATATTTT
CASSLDASSGNTIYF
>-|-|TRBJ2-2|TRBV6-2/TRBV6-3
TGTGCCAGCAGTTACCCGGCCGGGGAGCTGTTTTTT
CASSYPAGELFF
>TRBD1|-|TRBJ1-2|TRBV18
TGTGCCAGCTCACCACTAATGCAGGGGGCGGACTATGGCTACACCTTC
CASSPLMQGADYGYTF
>-|-|TRBJ2-2|TRBV2
TGTGCCAGCAGAGGGGGGGCCGACACCGGGGAGCTGTTTTTT
CASRGGADTGELFF
>TRBD1|-|TRBJ2-7|TRBV19
TGTGCCAGCAGCCCCGGGACAGCTTTCTTAAACTACGAGCAGTACTTC
CASSPGTAFLNYEQYF
>TRBD1|-|TRBJ2-7|TRBV10-3
TGTGCCATCAGTGAGGTCGGGGGACAGGGCTACGAGCAGTACTTC
CAISEVGGQGYEQYF
>-|-|TRBJ2-1|TRBV7-9
TGTGCCAGCAGCTTAGCAGGGAACAATGAGCAGTTCTTC
CASSLAGNNEQFF
>-|once|TRBJ2-7|TRBV7-9
TGTGCCAGCAGCTTCCTTGGAGCCTACGAGCAGTACTTC
CASSFLGAYEQYF
>-|-|TRBJ2-7|TRBV6-2/TRBV6-3
TGTGCCAGCAGTTCCGGGACACGGGTATTCGAGCAGTACTTC
CASSSGTRVFEQYF
>-|few|TRBJ2-5|TRBV6-1
TGTGCCAGCAGTGAAGCGTGGGGGAAAGGGCAAGAGACCCAGTACTTC
CASSEAWGKGQETQYF
>TRBD2|-|TRBJ2-2|TRBV2
TGTGCCAGCATCGGCCCCGCTAGCGGGAGGGCCAGCGGGGAGCTGTTTTTT
CASIGPASGRASGELFF
>TRBD2|-|TRBJ2-1|TRBV7-9
TGTGCCAGCAGCCCTCGACTAGCGGGGGTCAATGAGCAGTTCTTC
CASSPRLAGVNEQFF
>-|-|TRBJ1-1|TRBV7-9
TGTGCCAGCAGCTTACCAGGGAGGCGGACTGAAGCTTTCTTT
CASSLPGRRTEAFF
>TRBD1|-|TRBJ1-2|TRBV5-1
TGCGCCAGCAGCATCGGGACAGCGGACTATGGCTACACCTTC
CASSIGTADYGYTF
>TRBD1|-|TRBJ2-2|TRBV10-3
TGTGCCATCAGTGAGGGGACAGGGAACACCGGGGAGCTGTTTTTT
CAISEGTGNTGELFF
>-|-|TRBJ2-4|TRBV9
TGTGCCAGCAGCGTAGTGTCGGGAGTCAAAAACATTCAGTACTTC
CASSVVSGVKNIQYF
>-|-|TRBJ1-3|TRBV7-8
TGTGCCAGCAGTCAATTCGGAAACACCATATATTTT
CASSQFGNTIYF
>-|once|TRBJ1-2|TRBV3-1/TRBV3-2
TGTGCCAGCAGCGGCGATCAGGTCAGAAACTATGGCTACACCTTC
CASSGDQVRNYGYTF
>-|-|TRBJ1-2|TRBV7-3
TGTGCCAGCAGCCCAGGGGTACAGCAACATGGCTACACCTTC
CASSPGVQQHGYTF
>TRBD1|-|TRBJ2-5|TRBV25-1
TGTGCCAGCAGTGGCCGGACAGGCCCCCAAGAGACCCAGTACTTC
CASSGRTGPQETQYF
>TRBD2|-|TRBJ2-1|TRBV9
TGTGCCAGCAGCGTAGGCGGGAGCGGAACCTACAATGAGCAGTTCTTC
CASSVGGSGTYNEQFF
>-|-|TRBJ1-2|TRBV6-5
TGTGCCAGCAGCAGGGGTATCGGTGGCTACACCTTC
CASSRGIGGYTF
>TRBD1|-|TRBJ1-5|TRBV18
TGTGCCAGCTCACCTCCGGGACAGGTGAATCAGCCCCAGCATTTT
CASSPPGQVNQPQHF
>-|few|TRBJ1-2|TRBV12-5
TGTGCTAGTGGTTTTAGTGGCAGGAACTATGGCTACACCTTC
CASGFSGRNYGYTF
>-|few|TRBJ2-7|TRBV6-5
TGTGCCAGCAGTTATAAGGGGATTTGGGGGCAGTACTTC
CASSYKGIWGQYF
>TRBD2|-|TRBJ2-1|TRBV9
TGTGCCAGCAGCGTAGAGTCGGGGGGGACTACATGGTACTCCTACAATGAGCAGTTCTTC
CASSVESGGTTWYSYNEQFF